This T cell receptor beta chain was captured by sequencing in a study of vaccination effects on CD4 cells after COVID-19. About the study: There were a couple of convalescent patients who gave samples 16 days and one week before vaccination.

Viral peptide pool expansion of antigen-specific CD4+ T cells preceded sequencing in the ViraFEST assay. Culture lasted around eleven days before CD4+ T cell isolation. SARS-CoV-2 infection was confirmed by PCR in the person between March and December 2020. Serving as the negative control culture was a pool of HIV-1 Nef peptides. The authors exchanged half the medium for IL-2 medium on days 3 and 7. This CDR3 comprises 16 residues. TCRdb's copy holds only in-frame clones and misses some; the assay was immunoSEQ multiplex PCR. The table records about 70,000 clones, about 69% of them present only once. Concerning this clone itself: What it recognizes is unknown.

The chain has TRBV21-1 and TRBJ1-5; the table calls TRBD1, which could not be checked here. TRBV21-1 is termed a pseudogene. Source: CD4+ T cells from PBMCs cultured with HIV peptides, taken before COVID-19 vaccination. Regarding subset: HIV-1 Nef peptide pool negative control/reference culture. The source of this sequence is a human donor who had a prior SARS-CoV-2 infection. As DNA, the CDR3 is TGTGCCAGCAGCAAAGAGGGACAGGCTAGCAATCAGCCCCAGCATTTT. Encoded protein: CASSKEGQASNQPQHF.